The clone carrying this T cell receptor beta chain was seen a single time. Its target is not known. This record comes from a study of cytomegalovirus exposure and HLA in healthy donors. General study points: Researchers reported from a later analysis that most CMV-associated TCR beta chains appeared HLA-restricted.

The length of the CDR3 is 15 residues. The ends lost 1 base at V and 2 bases at J; junction bases unmatched: 3. Looked up from germline, CDR1 is LGHNA and CDR2 is YSLEER. Both 60 Vbeta primers and 13 Jbeta primers went into the PCR. Clones were sequenced by immunoSEQ multiplex PCR, and TCRdb holds only the in-frame ones, with some missing. Found here are 180,000 or so clones, about 62% of them singletons; the top ten hold about 3.2%. The TCR originated in a man aged 35 to 55 in good health and CMV-seronegative. The specimen was PBMCs. The chain has TRBV4-3 and TRBJ2-3, with TRBD2 matching over 7 bases. The DNA of the CDR3 is TGCGCCAGCAGCCAAGCTCAGCGGGACACAGATACGCAGTATTTT. Amino acids: CASSQAQRDTDTQYF.